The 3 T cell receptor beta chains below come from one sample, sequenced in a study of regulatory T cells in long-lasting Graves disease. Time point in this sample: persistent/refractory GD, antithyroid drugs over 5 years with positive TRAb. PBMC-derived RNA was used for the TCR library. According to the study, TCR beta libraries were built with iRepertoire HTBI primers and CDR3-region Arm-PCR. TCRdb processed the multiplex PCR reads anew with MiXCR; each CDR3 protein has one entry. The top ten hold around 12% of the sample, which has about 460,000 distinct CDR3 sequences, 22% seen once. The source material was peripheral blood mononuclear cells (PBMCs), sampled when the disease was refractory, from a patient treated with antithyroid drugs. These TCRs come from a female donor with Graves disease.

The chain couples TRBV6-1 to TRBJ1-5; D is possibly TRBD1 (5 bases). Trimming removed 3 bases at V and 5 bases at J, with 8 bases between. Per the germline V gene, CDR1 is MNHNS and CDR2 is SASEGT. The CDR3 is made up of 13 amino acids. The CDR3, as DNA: TGTGCCAGCAGTGATATCAGGGATCAGCCCCAGCATTTT. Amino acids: CASSDIRDQPQHF.

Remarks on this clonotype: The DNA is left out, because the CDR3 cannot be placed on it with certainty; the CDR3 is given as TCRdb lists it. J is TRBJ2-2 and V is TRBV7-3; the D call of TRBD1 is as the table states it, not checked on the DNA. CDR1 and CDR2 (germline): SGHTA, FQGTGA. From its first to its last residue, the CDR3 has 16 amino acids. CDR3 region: CASSRPWDRTPGSCFF.

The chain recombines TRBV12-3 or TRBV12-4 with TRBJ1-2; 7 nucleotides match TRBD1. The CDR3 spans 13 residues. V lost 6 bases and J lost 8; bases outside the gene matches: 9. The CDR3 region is CASSLGTVAGYTF. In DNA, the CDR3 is TGTGCCAGCAGCCTCGGGACAGTCGCGGGCTACACCTTC.